Sequencing of this T cell receptor (beta chain) was carried out in a study of graft-versus-host responses after intestinal transplantation. Background on the study: Isolated intestinal, liver-intestinal, or multivisceral transplants were what recipients had. All recipients were given anti-thymocyte globulin induction, and tacrolimus and steroids were then administered for roughly 3 years. Overall study results and limits: Recipient bone marrow held GvH clones, some seen earlier in ileum or blood.

There are 16 residues in the CDR3. Trimming at V came to 4 bases and at J to 4 bases, leaving 12 bases not matched to a gene. Looked up from germline, CDR1 is SGDLS and CDR2 is YYNGEE. This table comes from immunoSEQ multiplex PCR, and its TCRdb copy is limited to in-frame clones, with some not included. The sample shows about 97,000 clones, 75% to 95% of them seen only once. Of note for this clone: The antigen is unknown.

The source of this sequence is a human donor who was the organ donor for an intestinal transplant. The material was unstimulated CD4+ T cells sorted from spleen or lymph node cells, obtained before transplant. The chain recombines TRBV9 with TRBJ2-5; 8 bases are a match to TRBD2. The CDR3 bases are TGTGCCAGCAGCTCCCCGGGGGGGGGAGGGGTAGAGACCCAGTACTTC. It yields the protein CASSSPGGGGVETQYF.